The source of this T cell receptor beta chain is a study of OX40 agonist ivuxolimab in advanced cancers. Patients were ineligible given autoimmune disease history or systemic immunosuppression. Cycle 7 day 1, cycle 4 day 1, and baseline were the timepoints at which blood was sampled. The study, taken as a whole, reports: The investigators did not determine what antigen specificity the expanded peripheral T cells had.

A note on this clone: The antigen is unknown.

This table comes from immunoSEQ multiplex PCR, and its TCRdb copy is limited to in-frame clones, with some not included. This table holds roughly 75,000 clones, roughly nine tenths found once. The CDR3 spans 15 residues. In germline, CDR1 is MNHNS, CDR2 SASEGT. V was shortened by 5 bases and J by 4 bases, with 17 bases between the two germline ends. This TCR derives from an adult with an advanced solid tumor such as melanoma, head and neck, liver or kidney cancer. This sequence joins TRBV6-1 and TRBJ2-5, with D perhaps TRBD1 (5 bases). This sample comprised CD4+ or CD8+ T cells sorted from blood, obtained in a trial of the OX40 agonist ivuxolimab. The CDR3 DNA is TGTGCCAGCAGTCGGGCGGTAGGGGTAGGAGAGACCCAGTACTTC. It translates to CASSRAVGVGETQYF.